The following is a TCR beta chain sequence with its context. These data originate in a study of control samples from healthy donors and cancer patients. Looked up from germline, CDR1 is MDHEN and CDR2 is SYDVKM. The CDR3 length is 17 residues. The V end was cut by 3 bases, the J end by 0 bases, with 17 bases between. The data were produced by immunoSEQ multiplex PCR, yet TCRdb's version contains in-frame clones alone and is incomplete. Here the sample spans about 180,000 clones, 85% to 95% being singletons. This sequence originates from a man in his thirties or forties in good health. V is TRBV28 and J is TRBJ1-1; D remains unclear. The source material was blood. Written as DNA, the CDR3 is TGTGCCAGCAGTTTGGGTCCGGGGAGGGCCCTGAACACTGAAGCTTTCTTT. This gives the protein CASSLGPGRALNTEAFF.